This T cell receptor (beta chain) was sequenced for a study of metastatic and nonmetastatic thyroid tumors (dated by TCRdb to 2019 to 2021). Regarding the complete study: For patients with malignant and with benign thyroid disease, the researchers compared repertoires between peripheral blood samples and tumor or nodule tissue samples.

No patient had received any treatment before thyroid surgery. Using T-cell receptor beta sequencing, the study looked back at clinical samples from patients collected from the early 2010s to the late 2010s. For CDR1 and CDR2, the germline V gene lists SGHTA and FQGNSA. V is trimmed back by 4 bases and J by 6 bases, and the junction contains 11 bases that no gene match accounts for. CDR3 length: 18 amino acids, cysteine to phenylalanine. Of all the DNA, just the CDR3 is kept, 54 bases in frame from base 1. This clone occurred many times. There is no known antigen for this receptor. Per-base qualities were not stored, and no clone one base away is much larger. Preparation of the library involved PCR. TCRdb records Illumina HiSeq 4000 as the sequencer. High-throughput sequencing was used to profile the CDR3 region of the TCR beta-chain in every patient. In the source study's methods: Drawing on CDR3 differences between clinicopathological groups, the researchers built a classifier meant to tell apart patients with distant-metastatic papillary thyroid cancer. To measure repertoire diversity the researchers used the Shannon index, while the Morisita-Horn index served to gauge how similar the tumor and blood repertoires were. Through fastp at Q25 and MiXCR, TCRdb rebuilt clones from the public reads, retaining in-frame beta chains. Clone size and V and J calls follow TCRdb, not the original study. The sample table holds around 16,000 clones, of which 20% to 25% were seen once. The ten top clones hold roughly an eighth of the sample.

The study at large found these results: TCR beta diversity was reported as significantly higher in malignant tumors than in benign nodules, in both blood and tumor samples.

Sequencing input: tumor tissue. This sequence uses TRBV7-2 and TRBJ2-2, and 13 junctional nucleotides match TRBD2. The TCR sequence derives from a male donor with papillary thyroid cancer or a benign thyroid nodule (not recorded which). Some clones in this sample may be carry-over from other donors' samples. The CDR3 amino acid sequence is: CASSSGLAGDMGAGELFF. The nucleotides read TGTGCCAGCAGCTCCGGACTAGCGGGGGATATGGGCGCCGGGGAGCTGTTTTTT.